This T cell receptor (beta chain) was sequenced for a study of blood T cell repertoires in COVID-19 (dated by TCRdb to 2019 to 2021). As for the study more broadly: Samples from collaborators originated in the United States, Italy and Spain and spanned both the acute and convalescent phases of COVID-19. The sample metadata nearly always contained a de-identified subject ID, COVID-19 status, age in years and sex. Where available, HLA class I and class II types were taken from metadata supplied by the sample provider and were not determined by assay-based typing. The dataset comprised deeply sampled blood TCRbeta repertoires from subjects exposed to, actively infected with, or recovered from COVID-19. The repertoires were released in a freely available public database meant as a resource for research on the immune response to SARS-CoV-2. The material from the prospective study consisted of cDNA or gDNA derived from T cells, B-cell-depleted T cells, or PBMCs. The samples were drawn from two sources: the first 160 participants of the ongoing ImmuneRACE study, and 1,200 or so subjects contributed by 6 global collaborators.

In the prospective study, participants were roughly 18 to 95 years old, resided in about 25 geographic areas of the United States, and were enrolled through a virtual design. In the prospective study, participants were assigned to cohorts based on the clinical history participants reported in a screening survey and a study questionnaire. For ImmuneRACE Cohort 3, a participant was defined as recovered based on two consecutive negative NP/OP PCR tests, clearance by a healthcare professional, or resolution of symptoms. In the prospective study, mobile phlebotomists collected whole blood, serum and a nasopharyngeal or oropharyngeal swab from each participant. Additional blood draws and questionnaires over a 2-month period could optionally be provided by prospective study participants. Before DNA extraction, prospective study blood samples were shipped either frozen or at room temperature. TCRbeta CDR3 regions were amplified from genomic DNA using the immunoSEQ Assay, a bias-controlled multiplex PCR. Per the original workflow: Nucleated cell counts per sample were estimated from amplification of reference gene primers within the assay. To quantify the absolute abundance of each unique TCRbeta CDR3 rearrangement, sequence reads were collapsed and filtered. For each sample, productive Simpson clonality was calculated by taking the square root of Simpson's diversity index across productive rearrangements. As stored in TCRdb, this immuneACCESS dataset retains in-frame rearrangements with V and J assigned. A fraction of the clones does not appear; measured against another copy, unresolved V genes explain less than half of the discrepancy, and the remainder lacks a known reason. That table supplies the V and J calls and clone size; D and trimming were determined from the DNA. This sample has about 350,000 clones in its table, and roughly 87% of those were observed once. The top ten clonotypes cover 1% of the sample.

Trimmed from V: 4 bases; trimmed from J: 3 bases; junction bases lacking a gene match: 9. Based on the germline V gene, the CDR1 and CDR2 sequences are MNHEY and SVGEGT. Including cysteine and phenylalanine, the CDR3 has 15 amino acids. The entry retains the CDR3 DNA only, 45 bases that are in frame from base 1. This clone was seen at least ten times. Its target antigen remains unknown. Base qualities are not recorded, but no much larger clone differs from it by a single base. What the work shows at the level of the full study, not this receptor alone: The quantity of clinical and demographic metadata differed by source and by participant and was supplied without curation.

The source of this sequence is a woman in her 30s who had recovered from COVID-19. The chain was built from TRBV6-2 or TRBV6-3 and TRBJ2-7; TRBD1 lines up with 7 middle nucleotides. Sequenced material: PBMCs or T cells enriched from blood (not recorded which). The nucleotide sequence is TGTGCCAGCAGTTCCCCGAACAGGGGTGGCTACGAGCAGTACTTC. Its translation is CASSSPNRGGYEQYF.